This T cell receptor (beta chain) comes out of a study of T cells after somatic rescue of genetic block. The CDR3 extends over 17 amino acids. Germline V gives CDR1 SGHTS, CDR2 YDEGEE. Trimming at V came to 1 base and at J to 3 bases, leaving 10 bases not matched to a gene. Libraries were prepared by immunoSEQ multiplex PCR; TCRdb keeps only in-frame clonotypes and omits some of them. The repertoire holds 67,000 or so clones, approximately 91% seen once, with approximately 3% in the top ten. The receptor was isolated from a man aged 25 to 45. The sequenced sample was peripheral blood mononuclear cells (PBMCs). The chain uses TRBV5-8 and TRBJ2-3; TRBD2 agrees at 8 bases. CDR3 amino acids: CASSLIPSGLSTDTQYF. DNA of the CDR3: TGTGCCAGCAGCTTGATCCCTAGCGGGCTGAGTACAGATACGCAGTATTTT. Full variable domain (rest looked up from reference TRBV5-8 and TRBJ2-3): EAGVTQSPTHLIKTRGQQATLRCSPISGHTSVYWYQQALGLGLQFLLWYDEGEERNRGNFPPRFSGRQFPNYSSELNVNALELEDSALYLCASSLIPSGLSTDTQYFGPGTRLTVL.